Here is one T cell receptor (beta chain) with its context. It was RNA transcripts that yielded the amplified TCR beta CDR3 regions. First-round RT-PCR targeting the TCR CDR3 was performed with the HTBI primer set. TCRdb recomputed calls from the multiplex PCR reads with MiXCR, one row per CDR3 protein. Of about 600,000 distinct CDR3 sequences listed, approximately 15% are singletons. These data originate in a study of T cells in Graves' hyperthyroidism and ophthalmopathy. What was sequenced was blood. The TCR comes from a middle-aged woman with Graves' ophthalmopathy.

Here the CDR3 DNA reads TGCGCCAGCAGCTCGGACGGGAGCACTGAAGCTTTCTTT. This translates into CASSSDGSTEAFF. This chain uses TRBV5-1 with TRBJ1-1, with unresolved D. The CDR3 covers 13 residues. The germline V and J ends were trimmed by 3 bases and 4 bases, with 10 bases remaining between them. Germline V gene sequence: CDR1 SGHRS, CDR2 YFSETQ. The full variable domain, rest sourced from reference TRBV5-1 and TRBJ1-1, is KAGVTQTPRYLIKTRGQQVTLSCSPISGHRSVSWYQQTPGQGLQFLFEYFSETQRNKGNFPGRFSGRQFSNSRSEMNVSTLELGDSALYLCASSSDGSTEAFFGQGTRLTVV.